Each of the 8 T cell receptor beta chains below was sequenced from the same sample in a study of breast tumors, draining lymph nodes, adjacent tissues. Breast cancer patients provided tissue from their axillary draining lymph nodes. TCRdb analysed the multiplex PCR reads with MiXCR anew, one entry per CDR3 protein. The sample includes under 250,000 distinct CDR3 sequences, roughly 32% of them seen just once. The sample taken for sequencing was axillary lymph node tissue. The receptors shown here come from a female donor with breast cancer. Some clones in this sample may be carry-over from other donors' samples.

This clonotype was seen at least ten times. V is TRBV20-1 and J is TRBJ1-4, with 10 bases that match TRBD1. V was pared by 5 bases and J by 8 bases, with 5 bases of the junction left unmatched. The CDR3 contains 13 residues. CDR1 and CDR2 from the germline V gene are DFQATT and SNEGSKA (reference sequence). For the CDR3, the DNA is TGCAGTGCTCGACAGGGGGCAGAGGAAAAACTGTTTTTT. It specifies CSARQGAEEKLFF.

This clonotype was found many times. The V gene is TRBV20-1, the J gene TRBJ2-7; 7 bases map to TRBD2. Germline CDR1 and CDR2: DFQATT and SNEGSKA (reference sequence). J lost 3 bases, V lost 7 bases, and 24 bases had no gene match. This CDR3 has 18 amino acids. In DNA form, the CDR3 reads TGCAGTGGTCCGACTCCGGGACTATCCTCTGAAGTTTGCTACGAGCAGTACTTC. This codes for CSGPTPGLSSEVCYEQYF.

This clonotype was seen a handful of times. The V gene is TRBV3-1, the J gene TRBJ2-3; TRBD1 aligns across 7 bases. The CDR3 sequence is 16 residues long. J was trimmed by 3 bases and V by 4 bases; bases with no gene match: 10. Germline V gene sequence: CDR1 LGHDT, CDR2 YNNKEL (reference sequence). DNA of the CDR3: TGTGCCAGCAGCCGTCAGAGTGACAGGGCGACAGATACGCAGTATTTT. Its translation is CASSRQSDRATDTQYF.

The rearrangement links TRBV9 to TRBJ2-1; D could derive from TRBD1 or TRBD2 (5 bases each). The V end was cut by 3 bases, the J end by 2 bases, with 15 bases between. The germline CDR1 and CDR2 sequences are SGDLS and YYNGEE. CDR3 size: 16 residues. In DNA form, the CDR3 reads TGTGCCAGCAGCGAGGGGACCCAAGACCCCTACAATGAGCAGTTCTTC. Translated, it gives CASSEGTQDPYNEQFF.

As regards this clonotype: A much larger clone sits a single nucleotide away, making a read error possible. The rearrangement links TRBV30 to TRBJ2-7; no reliable D call. This CDR3 comprises 14 residues. Germline V gene sequence: CDR1 GTSNPN, CDR2 SVGIG (reference sequence). Trimming removed 2 bases at V and 4 bases at J, with 15 bases between. In DNA, the CDR3 is TGTGCCTGGAGTCCCCCGGAAGATTATTACGAGCAGTACTTC. Its protein is CAWSPPEDYYEQYF.

The rearrangement joins TRBV6-2 or TRBV6-3 to TRBJ2-7, with D perhaps assigned TRBD1 or TRBD2 (5 bases each). The CDR3 loop spans 14 amino acids. Trimming left V 5 bases short and J 3 bases short, with 14 bases between. Germline loops: CDR1 MNHEY, CDR2 SVGEGT. The CDR3 sequence is CASSHGTAVYEQYF. DNA of the CDR3: TGTGCCAGCAGTCACGGGACGGCGGTCTACGAGCAGTACTTC.

This clonotype was seen more than once but under ten times. This chain uses TRBV3-1 with TRBJ2-1; no clear D gene. Between the trimmed V and J ends, which lost 2 bases and 5 bases, there was a span of 4 bases. This CDR3 region has 12 residues. Germline V lookup: CDR1 LGHDT, CDR2 YNNKEL (reference sequence). CDR3: CASSQLDNEQFF. The CDR3 DNA reads TGTGCCAGCAGCCAATTGGACAATGAGCAGTTCTTC.

This rearrangement joins TRBV19 to TRBJ2-3; 8 positions agree with TRBD2. This CDR3 contains 14 residues. Looked up from germline, CDR1 is LNHDA and CDR2 is SQIVND (reference sequence). Trimming removed 7 bases from V and 5 bases from J; junction bases left unmatched: 8. The CDR3 loop reads CASIGAAGEDTQYF. Here the CDR3 DNA reads TGTGCCAGTATAGGGGCAGCGGGAGAAGATACGCAGTATTTT.